The clone carrying this T cell receptor beta chain was counted a few times. The sample originates from a study of control samples from healthy donors and cancer patients. The CDR3 sequence is 14 residues long. The ends were cut back, 1 base at V and 4 bases at J, with 11 bases in the middle. CDR1 and CDR2 (germline): SGHRS, YFSETQ. The assay was immunoSEQ multiplex PCR, and TCRdb's table has in-frame clones only and misses some. The sample yields tens of thousands of clones, just under 90% seen once. V is TRBV5-1 and J is TRBJ1-2, with D unclear. Sequencing input: blood. The clonotype comes from a man aged 50-60 years in good health. The CDR3, as DNA: TGCGCCAGCAGCTTGAGTGGGGAGGGCTATGGCTACACCTTC. As protein: CASSLSGEGYGYTF.